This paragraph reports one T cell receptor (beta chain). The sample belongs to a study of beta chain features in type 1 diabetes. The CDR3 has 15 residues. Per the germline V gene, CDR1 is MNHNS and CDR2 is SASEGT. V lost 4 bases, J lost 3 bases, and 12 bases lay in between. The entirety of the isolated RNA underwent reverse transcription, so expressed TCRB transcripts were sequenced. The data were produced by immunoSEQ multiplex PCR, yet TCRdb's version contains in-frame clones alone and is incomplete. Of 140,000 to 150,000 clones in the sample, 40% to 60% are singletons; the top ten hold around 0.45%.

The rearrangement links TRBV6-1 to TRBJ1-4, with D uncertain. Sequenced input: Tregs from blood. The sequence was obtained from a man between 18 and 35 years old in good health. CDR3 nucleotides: TGTGCCAGCAGTGGTCGGAGTACGGCTAATGAAAAACTGTTTTTT. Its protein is CASSGRSTANEKLFF.